This record looks at one TCR beta chain sequence and its context. Its specificity is unknown. The sample has other DNA sequences that encode this CDR3 too. This CDR3 has 16 residues. The germline V gene has CDR1 SGHNT and CDR2 YYREEE (reference sequence). V trimming: 5 bases; J trimming: 3 bases; junction bases outside the gene matches: 5. The sample originates from a study of beta chain features in type 1 diabetes. Study-wide background: No age, gender or cell yield differences were seen between patients and healthy donors. All samples together contributed 107,917,701 sorted cells for examination. Whole-study findings and limits: Patients with type 1 diabetes carried fewer insertions and had more deletions at their VDJ junctions. The study found moderately but significantly shorter TCRB CDR3s in all four CD4+ subsets of Type 1 diabetes patients.

Isolated RNA was reverse transcribed in full, so expressed TCRB transcripts were sequenced. Profiling relied on immunoSEQ multiplex PCR, and the TCRdb table lists in-frame clones only, not all of them. The repertoire has more than 300,000 clones, around a tenth of them found once; the top ten carry 0.6%. The sequence derives from a man younger than 40 with type 1 diabetes. The source material was central memory CD4+ T cells from blood. This chain joins TRBV5-4 and TRBJ1-4; 12 bases align to TRBD1. This chain's CDR3 is CASSMGQGAANEKLFF. CDR3 nucleotides: TGTGCCAGCAGTATGGGACAGGGGGCAGCTAATGAAAAACTGTTTTTT. The full variable domain, completed using reference TRBV5-4 and TRBJ1-4, is ETGVTQSPTHLIKTRGQQVTLRCSSQSGHNTVSWYQQALGQGPQFIFQYYREEENGRGNFPPRFSGLQFPNYSSELNVNALELDDSALYLCASSMGQGAANEKLFFGSGTQLSVL.